The clone carrying this T cell receptor (beta chain) showed up just a few times. This entry is derived from a study of shared clonotypes between healthy human individuals. Study-level background: Aged 18 to 49, the donors were a couple of women and a few men.

Replicate PCRs were loaded with approximately 300 ng DNA from unsorted PBMC, around 30,000 T cell genomes. In the authors' workflow: Filtering of immunoSEQ junctional sequences could not match full-length read filtering. Repertoires were generated with immunoSEQ multiplex PCR, while TCRdb's copy carries only in-frame clones and drops some. V and J calls and clone size follow that table, whereas D and trimming were derived from the DNA. The table has 97,000 or so clones, roughly half seen once. V lost 5 bases, J lost 1 base, and 12 bases lay in between. The CDR3 is 14 amino acids. Germline CDR1 reads GTSNPN; CDR2 reads SVGIG (reference sequence).

The clonotype was recovered from a woman in her thirties or forties in good health. Some clones in this sample may be carry-over from other donors' samples. This rearrangement joins TRBV30 to TRBJ1-3, with D possibly TRBD1 on 6 matching bases. The sequenced sample consisted of PBMCs. CDR3 sequence (DNA): TGTGCCTGGGGTGAACAGGGATCTGGAAACACCATATATTTT. Translating gives CAWGEQGSGNTIYF.